The following is a T cell receptor beta chain sequence with its context. Antigen unknown. This specimen belongs to a study of blood T cells in healthy people across ages. Study-wide results and limits: PBMCs went unsorted, and a conclusive naive versus antigen-experienced comparison was therefore prevented.

The second PCR ran about 7 to 12 cycles with a sample-barcoded 5' primer and J-beta primers. All samples gave at least 2.5 million CDR3-containing paired-end reads. TCRdb reanalysed the 5' RACE reads using MiXCR and keeps one entry per CDR3 protein. The data hold roughly 1.7 million distinct CDR3 sequences, with about 35% observed a single time. CDR3 size: 16 residues. CDR1 is SGDLS and CDR2 is YYNGEE in the germline V gene. The ends were cut back, 0 bases at V and 4 bases at J, with 14 bases in the middle. Healthy individuals of Caucasian origin from Russia, aged about 6 to 90, served as donors. Sequencing was carried out using blood. The rearrangement uses TRBV9 and TRBJ2-1, with D possibly TRBD1 on 5 matching bases. The receptor comes from a woman in her twenties or thirties in good health. The CDR3, as DNA: TGTGCCAGCAGCGTAGCAGGGCAGGGCTCATACAATGAGCAGTTCTTC. It yields the protein CASSVAGQGSYNEQFF.